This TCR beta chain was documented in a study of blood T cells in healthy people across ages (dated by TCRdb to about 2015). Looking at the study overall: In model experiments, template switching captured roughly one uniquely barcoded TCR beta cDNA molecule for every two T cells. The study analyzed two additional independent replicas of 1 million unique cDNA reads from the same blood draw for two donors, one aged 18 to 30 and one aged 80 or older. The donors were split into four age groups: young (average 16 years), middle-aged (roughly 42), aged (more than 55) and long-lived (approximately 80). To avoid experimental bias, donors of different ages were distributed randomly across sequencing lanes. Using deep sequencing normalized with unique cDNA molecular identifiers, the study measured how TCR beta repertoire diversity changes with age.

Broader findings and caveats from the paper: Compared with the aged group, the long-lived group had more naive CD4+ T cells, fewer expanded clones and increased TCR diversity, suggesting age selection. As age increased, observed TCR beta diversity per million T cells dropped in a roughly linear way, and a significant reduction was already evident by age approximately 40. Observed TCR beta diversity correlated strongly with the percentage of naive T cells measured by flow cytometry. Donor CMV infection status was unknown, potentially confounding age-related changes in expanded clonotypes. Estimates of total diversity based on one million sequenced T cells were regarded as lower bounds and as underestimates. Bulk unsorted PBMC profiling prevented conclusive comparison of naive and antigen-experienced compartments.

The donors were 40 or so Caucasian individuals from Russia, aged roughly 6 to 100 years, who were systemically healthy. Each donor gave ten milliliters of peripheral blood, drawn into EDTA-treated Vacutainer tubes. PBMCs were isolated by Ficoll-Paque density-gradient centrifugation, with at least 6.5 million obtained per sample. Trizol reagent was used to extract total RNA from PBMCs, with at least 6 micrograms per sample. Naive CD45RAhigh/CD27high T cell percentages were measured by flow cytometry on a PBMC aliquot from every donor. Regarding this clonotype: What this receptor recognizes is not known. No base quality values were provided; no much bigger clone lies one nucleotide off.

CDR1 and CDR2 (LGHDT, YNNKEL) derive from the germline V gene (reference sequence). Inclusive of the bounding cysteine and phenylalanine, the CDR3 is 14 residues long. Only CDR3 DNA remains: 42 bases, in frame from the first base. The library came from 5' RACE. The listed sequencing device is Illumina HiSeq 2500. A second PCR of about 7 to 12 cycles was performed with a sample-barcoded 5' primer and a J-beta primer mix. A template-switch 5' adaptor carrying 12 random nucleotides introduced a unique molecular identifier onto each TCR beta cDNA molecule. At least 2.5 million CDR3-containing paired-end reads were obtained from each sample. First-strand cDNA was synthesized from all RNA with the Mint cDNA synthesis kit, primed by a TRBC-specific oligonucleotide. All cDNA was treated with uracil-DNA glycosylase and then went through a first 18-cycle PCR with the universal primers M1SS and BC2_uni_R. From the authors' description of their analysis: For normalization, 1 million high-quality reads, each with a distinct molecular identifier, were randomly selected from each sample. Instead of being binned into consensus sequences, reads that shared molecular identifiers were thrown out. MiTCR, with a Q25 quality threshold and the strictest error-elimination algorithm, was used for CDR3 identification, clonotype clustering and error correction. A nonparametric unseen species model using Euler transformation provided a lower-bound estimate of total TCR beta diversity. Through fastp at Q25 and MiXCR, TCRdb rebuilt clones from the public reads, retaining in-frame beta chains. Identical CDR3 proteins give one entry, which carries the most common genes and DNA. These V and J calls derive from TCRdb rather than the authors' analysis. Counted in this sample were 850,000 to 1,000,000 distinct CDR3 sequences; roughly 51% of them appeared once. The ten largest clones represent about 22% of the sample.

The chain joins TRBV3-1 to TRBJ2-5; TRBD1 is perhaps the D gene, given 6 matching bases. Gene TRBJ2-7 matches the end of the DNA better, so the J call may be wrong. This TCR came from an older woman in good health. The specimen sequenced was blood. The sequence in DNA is TGTGCCAGCAGCCCACGGGGCAGGGGCTACGAGCAGTACTTC. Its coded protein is CASSPRGRGYEQYF.